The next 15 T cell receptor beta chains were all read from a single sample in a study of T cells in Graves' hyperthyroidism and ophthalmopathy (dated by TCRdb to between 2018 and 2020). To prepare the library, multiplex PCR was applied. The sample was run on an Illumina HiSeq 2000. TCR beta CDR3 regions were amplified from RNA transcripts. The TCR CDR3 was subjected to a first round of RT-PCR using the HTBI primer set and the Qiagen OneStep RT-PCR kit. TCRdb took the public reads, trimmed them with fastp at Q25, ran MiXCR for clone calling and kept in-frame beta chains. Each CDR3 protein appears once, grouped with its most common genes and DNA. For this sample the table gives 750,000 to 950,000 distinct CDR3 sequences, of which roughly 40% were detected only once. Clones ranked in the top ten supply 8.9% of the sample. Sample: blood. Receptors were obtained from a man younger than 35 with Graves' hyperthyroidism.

This CDR3 reads CAISPTGTNQPQHF. The CDR3 nucleotides read TGTGCCATCAGTCCCACAGGGACGAATCAGCCCCAGCATTTT. The rearrangement links TRBV10-3 to TRBJ1-5; the D gene is possibly TRBD1 (6 bases). The CDR3 length is 14 residues. Trimming removed 5 bases from V and 4 bases from J, with 12 bases in between. Germline V gene lookup returns CDR1 ENHRY and CDR2 SYGVKD.

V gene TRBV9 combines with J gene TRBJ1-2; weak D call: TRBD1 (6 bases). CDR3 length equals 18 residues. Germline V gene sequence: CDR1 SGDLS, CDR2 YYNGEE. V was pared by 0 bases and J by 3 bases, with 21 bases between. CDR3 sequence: CASSVEGFGGGGDYGYTF. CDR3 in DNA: TGTGCCAGCAGCGTAGAGGGGTTCGGGGGCGGCGGTGACTATGGCTACACCTTC.

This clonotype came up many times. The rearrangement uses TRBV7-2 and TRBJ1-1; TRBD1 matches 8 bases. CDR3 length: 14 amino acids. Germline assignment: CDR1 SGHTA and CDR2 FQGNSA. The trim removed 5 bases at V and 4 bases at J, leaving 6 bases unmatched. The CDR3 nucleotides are TGTGCCAGCAGCCTACGACAGGGGACCACTGAAGCTTTCTTT. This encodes CASSLRQGTTEAFF. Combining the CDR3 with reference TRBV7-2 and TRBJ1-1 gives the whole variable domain GAGVSQSPSNKVTEKGKDVELRCDPISGHTALYWYRQSLGQGLEFLIYFQGNSAPDKSGLPSDRFSAERTGGSVSTLTIQRTQQEDSAVYLCASSLRQGTTEAFFGQGTRLTVV.

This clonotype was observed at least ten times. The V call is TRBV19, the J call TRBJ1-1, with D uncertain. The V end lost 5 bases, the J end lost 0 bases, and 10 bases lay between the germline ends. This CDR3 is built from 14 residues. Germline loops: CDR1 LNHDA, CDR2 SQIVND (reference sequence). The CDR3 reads CASSPGFLNTEAFF. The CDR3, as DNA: TGTGCCAGTAGTCCGGGGTTTTTGAACACTGAAGCTTTCTTT. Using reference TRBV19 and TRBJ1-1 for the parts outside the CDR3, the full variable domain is DGGITQSPKYLFRKEGQNVTLSCEQNLNHDAMYWYRQDPGQGLRLIYYSQIVNDFQKGDIAEGYSVSREKKESFPLTVTSAQKNPTAFYLCASSPGFLNTEAFFGQGTRLTVV.

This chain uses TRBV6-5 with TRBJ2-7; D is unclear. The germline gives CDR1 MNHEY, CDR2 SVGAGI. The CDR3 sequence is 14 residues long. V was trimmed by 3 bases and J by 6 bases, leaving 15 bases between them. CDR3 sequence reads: CASSYSTVPGEQYF. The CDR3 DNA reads TGTGCCAGCAGTTATTCGACTGTACCCGGCGAGCAGTACTTC.

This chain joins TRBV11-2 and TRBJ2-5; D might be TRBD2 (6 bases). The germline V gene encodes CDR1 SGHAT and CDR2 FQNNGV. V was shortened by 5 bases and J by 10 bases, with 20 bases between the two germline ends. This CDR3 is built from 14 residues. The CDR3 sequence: CASSGTRDFQCQYF. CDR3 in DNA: TGTGCCAGCAGCGGAACAAGGGACTTCCAGTGCCAGTACTTC.

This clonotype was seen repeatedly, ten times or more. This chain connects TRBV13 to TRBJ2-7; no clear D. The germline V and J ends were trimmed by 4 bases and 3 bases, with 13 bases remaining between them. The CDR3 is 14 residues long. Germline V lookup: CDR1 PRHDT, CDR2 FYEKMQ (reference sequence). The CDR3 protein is CASSYGRQNYEQYF. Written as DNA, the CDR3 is TGTGCCAGCAGCTATGGACGTCAGAACTACGAGCAGTACTTC.

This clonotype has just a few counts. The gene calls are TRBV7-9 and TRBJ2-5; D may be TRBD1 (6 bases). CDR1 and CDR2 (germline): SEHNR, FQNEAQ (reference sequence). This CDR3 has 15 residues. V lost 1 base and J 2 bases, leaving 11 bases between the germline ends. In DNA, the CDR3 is TGTGCCAGCAGCTTAGGTTGGACAGATCAAGAGACCCAGTACTTC. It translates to CASSLGWTDQETQYF.

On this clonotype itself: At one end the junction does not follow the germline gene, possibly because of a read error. Written as DNA, the CDR3 is TGTGTCAGCAGCTCAAGGACTATCCCTGAAGCTTTCTTT. It encodes CVSSSRTIPEAFF. The chain couples TRBV13 to TRBJ1-1, with D hard to call. Germline CDR1 is PRHDT and CDR2 is FYEKMQ (reference sequence). CDR3 length: 13 residues.

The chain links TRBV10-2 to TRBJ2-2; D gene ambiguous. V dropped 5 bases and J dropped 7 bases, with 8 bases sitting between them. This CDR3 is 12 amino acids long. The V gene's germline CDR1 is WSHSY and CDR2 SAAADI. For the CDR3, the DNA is TGCGCCAGCAGTCTCTTGGACGGGGAGCTGTTTTTT. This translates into CASSLLDGELFF.

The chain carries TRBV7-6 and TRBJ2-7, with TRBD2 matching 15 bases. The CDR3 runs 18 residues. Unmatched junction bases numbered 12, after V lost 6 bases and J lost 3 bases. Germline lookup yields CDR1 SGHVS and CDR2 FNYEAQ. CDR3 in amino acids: CASSYSGTSGRTRYEQYF. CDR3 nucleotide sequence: TGTGCCAGCAGTTACTCGGGGACTAGCGGGAGGACGCGCTACGAGCAGTACTTC.

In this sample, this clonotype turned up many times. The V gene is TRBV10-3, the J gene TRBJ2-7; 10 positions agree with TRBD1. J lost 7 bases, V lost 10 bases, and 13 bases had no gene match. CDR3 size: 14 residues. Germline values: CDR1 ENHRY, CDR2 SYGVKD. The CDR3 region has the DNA TGTGCCACTCGGACAGGGGGGACCGTTGATGAGCAGTACTTC. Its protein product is CATRTGGTVDEQYF.

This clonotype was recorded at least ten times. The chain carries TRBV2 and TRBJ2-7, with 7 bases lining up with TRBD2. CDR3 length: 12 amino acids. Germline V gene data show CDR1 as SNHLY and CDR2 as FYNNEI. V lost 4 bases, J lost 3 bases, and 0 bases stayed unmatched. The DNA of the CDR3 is TGTGCCAGCAGTGGCGGGAGCTACGAGCAGTACTTC. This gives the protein CASSGGSYEQYF.

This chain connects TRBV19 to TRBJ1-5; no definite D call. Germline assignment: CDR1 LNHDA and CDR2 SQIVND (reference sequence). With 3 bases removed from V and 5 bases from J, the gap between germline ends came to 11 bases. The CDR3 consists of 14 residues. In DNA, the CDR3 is TGTGCCAGTAGTATGGAGCAGCTTTATCAGCCCCAGCATTTT. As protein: CASSMEQLYQPQHF. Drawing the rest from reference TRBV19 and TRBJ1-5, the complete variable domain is DGGITQSPKYLFRKEGQNVTLSCEQNLNHDAMYWYRQDPGQGLRLIYYSQIVNDFQKGDIAEGYSVSREKKESFPLTVTSAQKNPTAFYLCASSMEQLYQPQHFGDGTRLSIL.

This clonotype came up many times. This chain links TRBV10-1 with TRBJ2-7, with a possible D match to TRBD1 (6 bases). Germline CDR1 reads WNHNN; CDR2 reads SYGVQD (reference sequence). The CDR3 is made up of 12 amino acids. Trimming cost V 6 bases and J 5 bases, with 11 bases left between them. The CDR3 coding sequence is TGCGCCAGCAGCGACAGGCTAGACGAGCAGTACTTC. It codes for CASSDRLDEQYF.